Shown below are 11 T cell receptor beta chains from a single sample sequenced in a study of blood T cell repertoires in COVID-19. Clones were sequenced by immunoSEQ multiplex PCR, and TCRdb holds only the in-frame ones, with some missing. The sample contains about 400,000 clones, 87% of which appear only once. Sequencing used PBMCs or T cells enriched from blood (not recorded which). Receptors originate from a woman aged 45-65 years who had recovered from COVID-19.

This clone appeared a single time. J is TRBJ1-1 and V is TRBV6-2 or TRBV6-3, with D perhaps matching TRBD1 (6 bases). This CDR3 spans 14 amino acids. V was cut by 0 bases and J by 8 bases, with 13 bases left in between. Looked up from germline, CDR1 is MNHEY and CDR2 is SVGEGT. CDR3 DNA sequence: TGTGCCAGCAGTTACTCGATTCCGGGGGGCGAAGCTTTCTTT. Its protein is CASSYSIPGGEAFF.

The chain recombines TRBV27 with TRBJ1-2, with a possible D match to TRBD1 (6 bases). The CDR3 is 13 residues long. Germline V gene data show CDR1 as MNHEY and CDR2 as SMNVEV (reference sequence). V was clipped by 7 bases and J by 8 bases, with 17 bases between them. The CDR3 region is CASTSRGKEGYTF. Here the CDR3 DNA reads TGTGCCAGCACCTCCAGGGGAAAGGAAGGCTACACCTTC.

This sequence joins TRBV9 and TRBJ1-4; 7 bases agree with TRBD1. Germline V gene data show CDR1 as SGDLS and CDR2 as YYNGEE. The CDR3 extends over 15 amino acids. V shed 3 bases and J 8 bases; nucleotides not matched to a gene: 10. For the CDR3, the DNA is TGTGCCAGCAGCGCCCGACAGGGATGGGAGGAAAAACTGTTTTTT. It translates to CASSARQGWEEKLFF.

V is TRBV7-2 and J is TRBJ2-3, with 7 bases lining up with TRBD2. Per the germline V gene, CDR1 is SGHTA and CDR2 is FQGNSA. The CDR3 covers 16 residues. V dropped 7 bases and J dropped 1; count of bases not matched to a gene: 11. Here the CDR3 reads CASTPGGRRGTDTQYF. CDR3 in DNA: TGTGCCAGCACCCCGGGGGGTAGGAGGGGCACAGATACGCAGTATTTT. Full variable domain (outside the CDR3, taken from reference TRBV7-2 and TRBJ2-3): GAGVSQSPSNKVTEKGKDVELRCDPISGHTALYWYRQSLGQGLEFLIYFQGNSAPDKSGLPSDRFSAERTGGSVSTLTIQRTQQEDSAVYLCASTPGGRRGTDTQYFGPGTRLTVL.

This clone showed up just a few times. The chain uses TRBV6-5 and TRBJ1-1; TRBD1 agrees at 8 bases. Germline loops: CDR1 MNHEY, CDR2 SVGAGI. V lost 6 bases, J lost 1 base, and 7 bases stayed unmatched. This CDR3 contains 15 residues. CDR3 in amino acids: CASRNSGGANTEAFF. CDR3 sequence (DNA): TGTGCCAGCAGGAATTCAGGGGGCGCGAACACTGAAGCTTTCTTT.

V gene TRBV28 combines with J gene TRBJ1-2; 7 bases map to TRBD1. Unmatched junction bases numbered 7, after V lost 7 bases and J lost 2 bases. CDR3 size: 14 residues. From germline, CDR1 is MDHEN and CDR2 SYDVKM. The chain's CDR3 is CASTIGQENYGYTF. The DNA for the CDR3 is TGTGCCAGCACGATCGGACAGGAGAACTATGGCTACACCTTC.

V is TRBV27 and J is TRBJ2-2; 7 bases are a match to TRBD1. The CDR3 is 16 amino acids. From germline, CDR1 is MNHEY and CDR2 SMNVEV (reference sequence). V was clipped by 4 bases and J by 1 base; unmatched bases: 6. CDR3 loop: CASSYFRGLNTGELFF. The CDR3 DNA reads as TGTGCCAGCAGTTACTTCAGGGGGTTGAACACCGGGGAGCTGTTTTTT.

The chain uses TRBV6-5 and TRBJ1-1, with D possibly TRBD1 on 6 matching bases. Trimming took off 4 bases at V and 4 bases at J, with 13 bases between the two ends. There are 14 residues in the CDR3. From germline, CDR1 is MNHEY and CDR2 SVGAGI. The CDR3 coding sequence is TGTGCCAGCAGTTGGGGGCAGGGTGTCACTGAAGCTTTCTTT. Translated: CASSWGQGVTEAFF.

The V and J genes are TRBV6-5 and TRBJ2-3, with 7 nucleotides matching TRBD2. The CDR3 has 16 residues. V was pared by 0 bases and J by 7 bases, with 10 bases of the junction left unmatched. Germline V gene data show CDR1 as MNHEY and CDR2 as SVGAGI. The CDR3 nucleotides are TGTGCCAGCAGTTACTCGGGCGGGGGTACATTGAATACGCAGTATTTT. This translates into CASSYSGGGTLNTQYF.

The sample holds a few counts of this clone. The chain combines TRBV4-3 with TRBJ2-3, with 7 nucleotides matching TRBD1. Per germline, CDR1 LGHNA and CDR2 YSLEER. With V trimmed by 1 base and J by 5 bases, 6 bases remained unmatched. This CDR3 region has 15 residues. The CDR3 here is CASSQAAGGIDTQYF. CDR3 in DNA: TGCGCCAGCAGCCAAGCGGCAGGGGGAATAGATACGCAGTATTTT.

This clone was seen a single time. The chain links TRBV11-2 to TRBJ1-3, with D unclear. Germline CDR1 and CDR2: SGHAT and FQNNGV. With 6 bases removed from V and 0 bases from J, the gap between germline ends came to 12 bases. The CDR3 is 15 residues long. CDR3 sequence reads: CASSSDGGSGNTIYF. The CDR3 DNA follows: TGTGCCAGCAGTTCCGACGGAGGCTCTGGAAACACCATATATTTT.